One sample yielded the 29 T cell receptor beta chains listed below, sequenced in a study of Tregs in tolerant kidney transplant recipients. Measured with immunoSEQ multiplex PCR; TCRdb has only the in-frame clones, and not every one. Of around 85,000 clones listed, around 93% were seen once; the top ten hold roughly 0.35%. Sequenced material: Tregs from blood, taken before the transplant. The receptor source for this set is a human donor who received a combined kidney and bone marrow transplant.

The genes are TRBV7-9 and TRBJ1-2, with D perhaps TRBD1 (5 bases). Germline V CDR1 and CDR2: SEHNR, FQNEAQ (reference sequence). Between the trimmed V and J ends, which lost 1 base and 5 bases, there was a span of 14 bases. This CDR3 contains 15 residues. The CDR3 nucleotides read TGTGCCAGCAGCTTAGGGCAGGGTGGAGATTATGGCTACACCTTC. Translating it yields CASSLGQGGDYGYTF.

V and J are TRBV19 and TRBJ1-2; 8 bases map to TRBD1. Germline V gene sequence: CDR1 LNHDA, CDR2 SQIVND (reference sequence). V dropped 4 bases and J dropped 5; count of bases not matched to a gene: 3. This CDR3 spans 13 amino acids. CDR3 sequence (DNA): TGTGCCAGTAGTAGAGGGACAGGATATGGCTACACCTTC. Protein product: CASSRGTGYGYTF.

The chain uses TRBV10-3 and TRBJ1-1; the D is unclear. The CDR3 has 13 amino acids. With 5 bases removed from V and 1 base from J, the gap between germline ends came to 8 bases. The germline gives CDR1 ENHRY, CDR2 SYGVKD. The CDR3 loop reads CAISSSGNTEAFF. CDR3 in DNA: TGTGCCATCAGTTCCTCAGGGAACACTGAAGCTTTCTTT.

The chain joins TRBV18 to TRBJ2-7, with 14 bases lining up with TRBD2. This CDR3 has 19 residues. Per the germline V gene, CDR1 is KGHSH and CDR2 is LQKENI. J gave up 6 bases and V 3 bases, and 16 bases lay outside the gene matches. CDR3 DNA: TGTGCCAGCTCACCGGACAGCGGGACTAGCGGGAGATATGTAGGCGAGCAGTACTTC. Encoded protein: CASSPDSGTSGRYVGEQYF. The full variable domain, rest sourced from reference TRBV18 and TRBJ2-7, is NAGVMQNPRHLVRRRGQEARLRCSPMKGHSHVYWYRQLPEEGLKFMVYLQKENIIDESGMPKERFSAEFPKEGPSILRIQQVVRGDSAAYFCASSPDSGTSGRYVGEQYFGPGTRLTVT.

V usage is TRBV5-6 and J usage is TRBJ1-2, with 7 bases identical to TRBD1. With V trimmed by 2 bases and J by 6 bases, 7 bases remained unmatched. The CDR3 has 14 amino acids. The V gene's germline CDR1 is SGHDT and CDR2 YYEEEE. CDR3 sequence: CASSLVTGSDGYTF. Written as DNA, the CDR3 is TGTGCCAGCAGCTTAGTGACAGGGAGTGATGGCTACACCTTC.

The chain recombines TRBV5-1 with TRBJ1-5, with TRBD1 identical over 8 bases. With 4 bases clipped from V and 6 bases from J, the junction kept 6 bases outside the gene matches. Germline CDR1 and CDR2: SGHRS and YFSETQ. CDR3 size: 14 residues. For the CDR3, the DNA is TGCGCCAGCAGCGTCTCCGGGACAGGTCAGCCCCAGCATTTT. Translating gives CASSVSGTGQPQHF.

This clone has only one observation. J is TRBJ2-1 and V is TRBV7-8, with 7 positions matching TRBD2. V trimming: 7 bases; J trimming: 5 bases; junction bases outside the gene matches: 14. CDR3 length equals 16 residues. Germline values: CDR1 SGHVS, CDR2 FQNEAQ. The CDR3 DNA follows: TGTGCCAGCAACATAGTAGGGGACTACAAAAACAATGAGCAGTTCTTC. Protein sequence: CASNIVGDYKNNEQFF.

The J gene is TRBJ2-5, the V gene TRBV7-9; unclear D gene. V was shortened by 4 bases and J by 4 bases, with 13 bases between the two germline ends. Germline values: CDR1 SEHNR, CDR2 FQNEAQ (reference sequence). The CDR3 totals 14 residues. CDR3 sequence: CASSSDNFRETQYF. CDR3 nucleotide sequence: TGTGCCAGCAGCTCCGATAATTTCAGAGAGACCCAGTACTTC.

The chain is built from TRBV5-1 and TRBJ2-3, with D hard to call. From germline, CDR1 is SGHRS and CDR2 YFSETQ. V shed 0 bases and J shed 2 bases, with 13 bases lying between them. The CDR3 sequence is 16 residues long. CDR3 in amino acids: CASSLGVVTTTDTQYF. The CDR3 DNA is TGCGCCAGCAGCTTGGGAGTAGTCACCACCACAGATACGCAGTATTTT. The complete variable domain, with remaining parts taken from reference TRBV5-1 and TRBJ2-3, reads KAGVTQTPRYLIKTRGQQVTLSCSPISGHRSVSWYQQTPGQGLQFLFEYFSETQRNKGNFPGRFSGRQFSNSRSEMNVSTLELGDSALYLCASSLGVVTTTDTQYFGPGTRLTVL.

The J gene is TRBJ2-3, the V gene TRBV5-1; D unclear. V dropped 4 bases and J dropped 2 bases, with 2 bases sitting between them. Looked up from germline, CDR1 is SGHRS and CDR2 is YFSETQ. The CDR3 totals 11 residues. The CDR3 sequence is CASSNTDTQYF. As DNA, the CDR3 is TGCGCCAGCAGCAACACAGATACGCAGTATTTT.

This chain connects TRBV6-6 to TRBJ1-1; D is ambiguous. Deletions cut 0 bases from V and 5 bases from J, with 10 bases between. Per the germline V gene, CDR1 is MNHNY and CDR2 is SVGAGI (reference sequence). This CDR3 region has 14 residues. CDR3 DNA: TGTGCCAGCAGTTACTCGTTTGGGGAAACTGAAGCTTTCTTT. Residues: CASSYSFGETEAFF.

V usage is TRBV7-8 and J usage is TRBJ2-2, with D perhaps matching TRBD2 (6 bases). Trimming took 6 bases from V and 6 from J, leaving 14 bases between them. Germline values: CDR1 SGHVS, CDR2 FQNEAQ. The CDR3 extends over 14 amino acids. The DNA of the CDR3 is TGTGCCAGCAGGCGAGACGCGGGACCCGGGGAGCTGTTTTTT. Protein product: CASRRDAGPGELFF.

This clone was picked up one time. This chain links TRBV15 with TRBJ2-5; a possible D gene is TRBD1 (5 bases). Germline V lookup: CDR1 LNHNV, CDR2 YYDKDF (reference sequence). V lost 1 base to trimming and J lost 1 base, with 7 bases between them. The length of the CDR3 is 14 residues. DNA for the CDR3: TGTGCCACCAGCAGAGGTGACAGCCAAGAGACCCAGTACTTC. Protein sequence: CATSRGDSQETQYF.

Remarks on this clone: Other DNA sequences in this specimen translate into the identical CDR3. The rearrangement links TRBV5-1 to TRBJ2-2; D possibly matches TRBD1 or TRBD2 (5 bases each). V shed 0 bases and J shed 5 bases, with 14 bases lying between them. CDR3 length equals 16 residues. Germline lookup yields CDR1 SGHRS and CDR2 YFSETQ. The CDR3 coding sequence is TGCGCCAGCAGCTTGGATCCGGGGCTGGAGACCGGGGAGCTGTTTTTT. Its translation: CASSLDPGLETGELFF.

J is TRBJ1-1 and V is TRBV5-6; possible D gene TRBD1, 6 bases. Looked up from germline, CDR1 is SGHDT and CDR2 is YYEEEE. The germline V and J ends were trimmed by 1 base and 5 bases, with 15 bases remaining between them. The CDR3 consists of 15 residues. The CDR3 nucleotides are TGTGCCAGCAGCTTGCGTGGGCAGGGGAGGACTGAAGCTTTCTTT. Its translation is CASSLRGQGRTEAFF.

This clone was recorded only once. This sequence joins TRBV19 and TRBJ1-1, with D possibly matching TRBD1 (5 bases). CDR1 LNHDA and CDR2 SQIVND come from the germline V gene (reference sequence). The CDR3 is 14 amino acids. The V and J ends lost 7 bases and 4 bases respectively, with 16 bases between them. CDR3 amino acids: CASTIRPGVTEAFF. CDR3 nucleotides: TGTGCCAGTACCATCCGACCGGGGGTCACTGAAGCTTTCTTT.

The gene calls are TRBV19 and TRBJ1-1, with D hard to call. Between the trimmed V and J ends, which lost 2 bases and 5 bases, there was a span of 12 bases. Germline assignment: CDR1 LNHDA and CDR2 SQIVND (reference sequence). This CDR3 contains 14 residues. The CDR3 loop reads CASSITGILTEAFF. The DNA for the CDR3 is TGTGCCAGTAGTATAACGGGTATCTTGACTGAAGCTTTCTTT.

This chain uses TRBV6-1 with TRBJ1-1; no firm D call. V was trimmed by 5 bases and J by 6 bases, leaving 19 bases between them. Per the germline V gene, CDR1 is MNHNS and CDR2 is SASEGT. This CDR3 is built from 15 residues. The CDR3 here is CASSIQFHGRAEAFF. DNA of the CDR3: TGTGCCAGCAGTATCCAGTTTCATGGGAGGGCTGAAGCTTTCTTT.

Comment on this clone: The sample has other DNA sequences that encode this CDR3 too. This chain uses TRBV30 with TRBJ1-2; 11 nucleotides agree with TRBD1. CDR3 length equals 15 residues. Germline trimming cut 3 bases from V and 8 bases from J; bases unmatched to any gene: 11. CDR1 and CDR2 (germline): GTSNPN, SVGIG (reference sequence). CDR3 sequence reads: CAWSGDRGAVGGYTF. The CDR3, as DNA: TGTGCCTGGAGCGGGGACAGGGGGGCAGTAGGAGGCTACACCTTC.

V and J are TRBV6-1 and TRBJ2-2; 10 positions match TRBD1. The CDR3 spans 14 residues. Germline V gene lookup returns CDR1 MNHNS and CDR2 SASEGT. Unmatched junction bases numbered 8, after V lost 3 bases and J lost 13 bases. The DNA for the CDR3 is TGTGCCAGCAGTGACTGGACAGGGGGTACCACGCTGTTTTTT. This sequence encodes CASSDWTGGTTLFF.

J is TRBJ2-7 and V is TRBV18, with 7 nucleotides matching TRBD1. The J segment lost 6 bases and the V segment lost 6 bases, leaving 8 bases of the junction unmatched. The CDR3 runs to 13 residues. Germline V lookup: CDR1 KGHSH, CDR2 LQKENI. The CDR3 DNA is TGTGCCAGCTCCCTACAGACAGGGAGCGAGCAGTACTTC. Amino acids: CASSLQTGSEQYF.

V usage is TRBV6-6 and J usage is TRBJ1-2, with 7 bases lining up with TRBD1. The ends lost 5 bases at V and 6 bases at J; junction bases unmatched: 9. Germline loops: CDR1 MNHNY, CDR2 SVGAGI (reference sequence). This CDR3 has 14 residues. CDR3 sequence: CASSRQGAVDGYTF. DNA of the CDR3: TGTGCCAGCAGTAGACAGGGCGCGGTCGATGGCTACACCTTC.

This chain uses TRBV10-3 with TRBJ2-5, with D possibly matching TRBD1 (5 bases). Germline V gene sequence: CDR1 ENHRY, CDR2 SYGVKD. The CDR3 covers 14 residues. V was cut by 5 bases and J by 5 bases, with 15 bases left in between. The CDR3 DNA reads TGTGCCATCAGTAGAGATCCCAAGGGGGAGACCCAGTACTTC. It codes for CAISRDPKGETQYF.

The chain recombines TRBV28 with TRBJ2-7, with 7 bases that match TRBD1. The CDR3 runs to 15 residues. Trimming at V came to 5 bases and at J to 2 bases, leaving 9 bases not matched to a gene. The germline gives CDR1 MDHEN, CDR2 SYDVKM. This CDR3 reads CASSPSGTVPYEQYF. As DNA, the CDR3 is TGTGCCAGCAGTCCCTCCGGGACAGTGCCCTACGAGCAGTACTTC.

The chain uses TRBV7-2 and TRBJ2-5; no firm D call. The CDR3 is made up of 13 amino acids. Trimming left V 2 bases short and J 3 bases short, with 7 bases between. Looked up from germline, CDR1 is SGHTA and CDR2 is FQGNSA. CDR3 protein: CASSLIEEETQYF. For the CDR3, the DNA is TGTGCCAGCAGCTTAATCGAGGAAGAGACCCAGTACTTC.

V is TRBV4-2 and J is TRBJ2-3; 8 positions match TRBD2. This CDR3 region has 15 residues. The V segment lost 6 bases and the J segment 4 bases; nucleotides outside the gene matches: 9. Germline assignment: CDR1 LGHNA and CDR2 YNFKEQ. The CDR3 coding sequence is TGTGCCAGCAGAGTAAGCGGGGGCCGCCCAGATACGCAGTATTTT. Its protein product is CASRVSGGRPDTQYF.

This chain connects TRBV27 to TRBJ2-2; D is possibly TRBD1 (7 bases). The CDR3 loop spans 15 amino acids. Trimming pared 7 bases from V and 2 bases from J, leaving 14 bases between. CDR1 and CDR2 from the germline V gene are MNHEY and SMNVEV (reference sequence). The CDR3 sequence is CASTEGTANTGELFF. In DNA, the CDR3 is TGTGCCAGCACGGAGGGGACAGCCAACACCGGGGAGCTGTTTTTT.

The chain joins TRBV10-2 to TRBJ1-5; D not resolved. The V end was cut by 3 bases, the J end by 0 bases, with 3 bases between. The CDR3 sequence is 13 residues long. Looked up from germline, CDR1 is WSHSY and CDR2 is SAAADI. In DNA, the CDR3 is TGCGCCAGCAGTGAAGGTAGCAATCAGCCCCAGCATTTT. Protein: CASSEGSNQPQHF.

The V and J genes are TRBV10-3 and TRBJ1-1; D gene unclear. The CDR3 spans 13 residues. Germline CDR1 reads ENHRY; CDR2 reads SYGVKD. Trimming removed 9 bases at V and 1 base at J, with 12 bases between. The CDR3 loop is CAIRTDTNTEAFF. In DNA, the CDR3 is TGTGCCATTCGGACGGATACGAACACTGAAGCTTTCTTT.